This T cell receptor beta chain originates from a study of blood T cell repertoires in COVID-19. The overall study: The United States, Italy and Spain supplied acute and convalescent COVID-19 samples. From T cells, B-cell-depleted T cells, or PBMCs came the material, which was cDNA or gDNA.

In the authors' methods: Estimated nucleated cell counts came from reference gene primer amplification. Clones were sequenced by immunoSEQ multiplex PCR, and TCRdb holds only the in-frame ones, with some missing. V, J and clone size reflect that table, while D and trimming were determined from the DNA. The sample includes tens of thousands of clones, around three quarters of them seen just once. V was pared by 4 bases and J by 5 bases, with 10 bases of the junction left unmatched. CDR3 length: 15 amino acids. Germline-derived CDR1 and CDR2 are SNHLY and FYNNEI. The chain joins TRBV2 to TRBJ2-7; TRBD1 matches 8 bases. This clonotype was sampled from a woman aged 70 to 79 with acute or convalescent COVID-19. The sequencing input was peripheral blood. CDR3 nucleotide sequence: TGTGCCAGCAGTGGACCTCGACAGGGGATCCACGAGCAGTACTTC. Translated, it gives CASSGPRQGIHEQYF. Variable domain in full (rest from reference TRBV2 and TRBJ2-7): EPEVTQTPSHQVTQMGQEVILRCVPISNHLYFYWYRQILGQKVEFLVSFYNNEISEKSEIFDDQFSVERPDGSNFTLKIRSTKLEDSAMYFCASSGPRQGIHEQYFGPGTRLTVT.